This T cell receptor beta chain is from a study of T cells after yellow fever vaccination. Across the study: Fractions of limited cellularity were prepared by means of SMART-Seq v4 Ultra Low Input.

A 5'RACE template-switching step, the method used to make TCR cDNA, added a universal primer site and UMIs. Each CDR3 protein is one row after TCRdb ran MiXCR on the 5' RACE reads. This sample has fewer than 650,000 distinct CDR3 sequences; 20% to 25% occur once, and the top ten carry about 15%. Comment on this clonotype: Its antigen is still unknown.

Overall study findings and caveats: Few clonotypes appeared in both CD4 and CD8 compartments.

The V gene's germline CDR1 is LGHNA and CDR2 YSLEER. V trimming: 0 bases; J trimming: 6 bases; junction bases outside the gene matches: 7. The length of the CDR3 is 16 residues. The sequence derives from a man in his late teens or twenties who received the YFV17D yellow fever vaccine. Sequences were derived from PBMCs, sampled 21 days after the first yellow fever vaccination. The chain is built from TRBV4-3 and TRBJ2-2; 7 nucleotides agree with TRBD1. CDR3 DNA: TGCGCCAGCAGCCAAGATCCCAGGGGGTTCTCCGGGGAGCTGTTTTTT. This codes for CASSQDPRGFSGELFF.